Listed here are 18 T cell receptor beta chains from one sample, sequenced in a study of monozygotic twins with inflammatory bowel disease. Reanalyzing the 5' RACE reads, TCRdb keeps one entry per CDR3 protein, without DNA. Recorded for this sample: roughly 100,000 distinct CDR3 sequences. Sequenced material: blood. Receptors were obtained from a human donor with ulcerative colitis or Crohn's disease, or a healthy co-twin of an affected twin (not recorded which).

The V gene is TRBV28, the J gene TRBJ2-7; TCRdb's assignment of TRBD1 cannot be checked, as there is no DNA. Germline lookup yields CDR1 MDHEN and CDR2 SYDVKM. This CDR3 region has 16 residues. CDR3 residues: CASSPPGQGRLREQYF.

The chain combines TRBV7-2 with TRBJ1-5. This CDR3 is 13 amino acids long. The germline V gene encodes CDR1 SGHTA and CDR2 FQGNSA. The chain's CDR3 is CASRAYSNQPQHF.

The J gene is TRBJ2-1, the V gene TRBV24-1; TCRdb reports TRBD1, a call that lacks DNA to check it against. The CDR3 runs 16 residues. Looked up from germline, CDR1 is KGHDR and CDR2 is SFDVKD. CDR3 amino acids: CATSDPGANYYNEQFF.

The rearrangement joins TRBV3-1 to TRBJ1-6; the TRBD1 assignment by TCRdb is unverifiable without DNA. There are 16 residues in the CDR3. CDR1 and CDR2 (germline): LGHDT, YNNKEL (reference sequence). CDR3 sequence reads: CASSQELTGSNSPLHF. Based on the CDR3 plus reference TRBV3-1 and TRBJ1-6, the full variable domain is DTAVSQTPKYLVTQMGNDKSIKCEQNLGHDTMYWYKQDSKKFLKIMFSYNNKELIINETVPNRFSPKSPDKAHLNLHINSLELGDSAVYFCASSQELTGSNSPLHFGNGTRLTVT.

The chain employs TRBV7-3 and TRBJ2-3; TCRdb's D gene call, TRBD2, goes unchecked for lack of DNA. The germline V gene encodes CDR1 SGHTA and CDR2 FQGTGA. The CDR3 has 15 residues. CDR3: CASSLSLAGGHTQYF.

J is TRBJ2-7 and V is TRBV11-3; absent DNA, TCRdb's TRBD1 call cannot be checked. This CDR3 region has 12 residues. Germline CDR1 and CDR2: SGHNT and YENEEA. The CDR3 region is CAIGTCYLEQYF.

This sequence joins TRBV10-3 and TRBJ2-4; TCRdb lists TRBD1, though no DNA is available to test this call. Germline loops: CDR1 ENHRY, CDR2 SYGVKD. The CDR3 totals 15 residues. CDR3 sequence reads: CAISDFIGQGNIQYF.

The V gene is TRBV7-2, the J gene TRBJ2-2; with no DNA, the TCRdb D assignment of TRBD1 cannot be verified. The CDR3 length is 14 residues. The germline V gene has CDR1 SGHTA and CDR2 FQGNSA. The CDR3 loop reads CASSVPGYPGELFF.

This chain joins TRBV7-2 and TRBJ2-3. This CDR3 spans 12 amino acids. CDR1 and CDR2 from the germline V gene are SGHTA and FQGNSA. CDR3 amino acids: CASSLYTDTQYF.

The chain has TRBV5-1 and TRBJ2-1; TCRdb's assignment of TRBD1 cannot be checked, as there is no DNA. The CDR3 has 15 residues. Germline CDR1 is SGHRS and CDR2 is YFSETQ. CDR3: CASRITGGTYNEQFF.

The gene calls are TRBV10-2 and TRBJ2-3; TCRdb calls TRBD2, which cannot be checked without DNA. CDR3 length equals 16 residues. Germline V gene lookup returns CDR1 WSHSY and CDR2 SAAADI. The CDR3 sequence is CASTQLAGATTDTQYF.

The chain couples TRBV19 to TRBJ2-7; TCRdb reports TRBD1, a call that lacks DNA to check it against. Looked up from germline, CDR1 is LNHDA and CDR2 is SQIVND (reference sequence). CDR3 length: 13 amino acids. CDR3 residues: CASRLPGTNEQYF.

CDR3 amino acids: CASSPSWDASWAQYF. The V call is TRBV7-2, the J call TRBJ2-5; TCRdb names TRBD1, which stays unverified in the absence of DNA. CDR1 and CDR2 (germline): SGHTA, FQGNSA. The CDR3 extends over 15 amino acids.

CDR3 region: CASSWQRYNEHFF. This chain connects TRBV7-2 to TRBJ2-1. Looked up from germline, CDR1 is SGHTA and CDR2 is FQGNSA. The CDR3 extends over 13 amino acids. Drawing the rest from reference TRBV7-2 and TRBJ2-1, the complete variable domain is GAGVSQSPSNKVTEKGKDVELRCDPISGHTALYWYRQSLGQGLEFLIYFQGNSAPDKSGLPSDRFSAERTGGSVSTLTIQRTQQEDSAVYLCASSWQRYNEHFFGPGTRLTVL.

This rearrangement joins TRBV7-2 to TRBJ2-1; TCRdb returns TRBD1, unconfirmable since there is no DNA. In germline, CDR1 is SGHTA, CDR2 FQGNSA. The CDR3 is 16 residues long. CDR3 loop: CASSLVSRGGLGEQFF.

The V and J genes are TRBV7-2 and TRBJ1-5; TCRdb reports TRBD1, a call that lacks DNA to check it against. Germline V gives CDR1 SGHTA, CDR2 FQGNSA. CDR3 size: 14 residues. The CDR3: CASSLGGGPPAQHF.

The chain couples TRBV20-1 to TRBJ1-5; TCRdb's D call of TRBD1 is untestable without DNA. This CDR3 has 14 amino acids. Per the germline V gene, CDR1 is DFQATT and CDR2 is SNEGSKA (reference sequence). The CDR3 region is CSAPSGQGYQPQHF.

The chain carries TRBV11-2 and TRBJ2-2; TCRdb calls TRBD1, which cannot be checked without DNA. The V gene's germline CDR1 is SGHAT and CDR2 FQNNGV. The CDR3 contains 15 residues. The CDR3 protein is CASTPAGSNTGELFF. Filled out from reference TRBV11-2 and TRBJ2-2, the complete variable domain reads EAGVAQSPRYKIIEKRQSVAFWCNPISGHATLYWYQQILGQGPKLLIQFQNNGVVDDSQLPKDRFSAERLKGVDSTLKIQPAKLEDSAVYLCASTPAGSNTGELFFGEGSRLTVL.